This is a list of T cell receptor beta chains from one sample in a study of blood T cells in healthy people across ages. TCRdb processed the 5' RACE reads anew with MiXCR; each CDR3 protein has one entry. The sample includes 780,000 or so distinct CDR3 sequences, roughly 25% of them seen just once. These records were also assigned to another study, of T cells of mothers and their children.

The sample consisted of blood. The receptors shown here come from a boy aged 5-17 years in good health. Each CDR3 is given without its conserved first and last residue. A D gene is named only where the DNA matches it firmly.

CDR3 protein,V gene,D gene
SAKTGNQPLH,TRBV20-1,-
ASAVIPYYEQY,TRBV2,-
ASNKAGGTEAF,TRBV6-2/TRBV6-3,-
ASSPEGTGVDTGELF,TRBV7-8,TRBD1
ASYSQRLGATEAF,TRBV6-5,-
ASSQERGIAGKQF,TRBV14,TRBD2
ASSGRGGEETQY,TRBV5-1,-
ASSLGLAVYEQY,TRBV5-1,TRBD2
ASSSGQVSYEQY,TRBV5-1,TRBD1
ASSPGTPNIQY,TRBV7-2,-
ASSYDSNQPQH,TRBV6-5,-
ASSRGQGMDTQY,TRBV18,TRBD1
ASSLEGHGEQF,TRBV5-1,-
ASSTPSGGGPNIQY,TRBV28,TRBD2
ASIGANMNTEAF,TRBV6-5,-
ASTRGQGYNEQF,TRBV6-5,-
ASSPRTGTGELF,TRBV28,-
ASSGDTYQETQY,TRBV7-9,-
ASSPGQGRSNYGYT,TRBV7-3,TRBD1
ASSPTGANTEAF,TRBV27,-
ASSQSRVSTNSPLH,TRBV3-1,-
ASSYRVWETQY,TRBV11-2,-
ASSDQGSYSYEQY,TRBV25-1,-
ASSERKIGGYYGYT,TRBV2,-
ASSLPGSVGPEAF,TRBV12-3/TRBV12-4,-
ASSPPGSGGAQGGTQY,TRBV12-3/TRBV12-4,TRBD2
ASSQDRGSAGNEQF,TRBV4-3,TRBD2
ASSFGGGPYEQY,TRBV12-3/TRBV12-4,-
ASSPTGHPAEQY,TRBV12-3/TRBV12-4,-
ASSSTGEVRDEQF,TRBV12-3/TRBV12-4,TRBD1
ASSYSILWDGLNNEQF,TRBV6-5,-
ASSFTTGNEKLF,TRBV5-1,-